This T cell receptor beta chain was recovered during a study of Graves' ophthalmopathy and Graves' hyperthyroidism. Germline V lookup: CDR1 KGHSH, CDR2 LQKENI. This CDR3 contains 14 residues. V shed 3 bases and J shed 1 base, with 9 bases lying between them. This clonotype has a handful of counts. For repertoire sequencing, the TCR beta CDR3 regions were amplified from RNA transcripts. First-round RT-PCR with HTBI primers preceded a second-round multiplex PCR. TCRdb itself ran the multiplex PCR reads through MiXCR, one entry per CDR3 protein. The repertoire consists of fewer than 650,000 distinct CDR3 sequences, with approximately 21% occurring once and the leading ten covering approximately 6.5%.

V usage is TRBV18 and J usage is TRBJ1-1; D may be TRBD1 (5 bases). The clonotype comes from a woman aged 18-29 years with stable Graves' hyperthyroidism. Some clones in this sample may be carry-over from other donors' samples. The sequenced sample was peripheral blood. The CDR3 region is CASSPRGTNTEAFF. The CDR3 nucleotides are TGTGCCAGCTCACCGAGGGGCACGAACACTGAAGCTTTCTTT. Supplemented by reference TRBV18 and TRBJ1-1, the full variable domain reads NAGVMQNPRHLVRRRGQEARLRCSPMKGHSHVYWYRQLPEEGLKFMVYLQKENIIDESGMPKERFSAEFPKEGPSILRIQQVVRGDSAAYFCASSPRGTNTEAFFGQGTRLTVV.